These 32 T cell receptor beta chains were all obtained from the same sample, sequenced in a study of shared clonotypes between healthy human individuals. Profiling relied on immunoSEQ multiplex PCR, and the TCRdb table lists in-frame clones only, not all of them. The sample carries approximately 2.5 million clones, over 85% recorded once. The sequenced material came from naive CD4+ T cells from PBMCs. Specified subset: CD45RA+ positively selected. The receptors originated from a man in his late teens or twenties in good health. Some clones in this sample may be carry-over from other donors' samples.

The chain joins TRBV6-5 to TRBJ2-7; 10 nucleotides line up with TRBD2. Unmatched junction bases numbered 9, after V lost 5 bases and J lost 5 bases. The CDR3 is 15 residues long. Looked up from germline, CDR1 is MNHEY and CDR2 is SVGAGI. The chain's CDR3 is CASSPPSGSNHEQYF. DNA for the CDR3: TGTGCCAGCAGTCCCCCTAGCGGGAGTAACCACGAGCAGTACTTC.

This clone was seen a few times. Lacking the conserved final phenylalanine or tryptophan, this CDR3 likely reflects a read error. Because the CDR3's place on the DNA is in doubt, the DNA is left out and the CDR3 is given as listed by TCRdb. The V gene is TRBV5-3, the J gene TRBJ1-2. TRBV5-3 is flagged as an ORF with uncertain function. The CDR3 contains 8 residues when both ends are counted. The CDR3 loop reads CARSFPML.

As concerns this clone: The sample carries other DNA sequences with the same CDR3. This chain joins TRBV28 and TRBJ1-2, with unresolved D. With 2 bases removed from V and 0 bases from J, the gap between germline ends came to 4 bases. This CDR3 region has 13 residues. Germline assignment: CDR1 MDHEN and CDR2 SYDVKM. The CDR3 region has the DNA TGTGCCAGCAGTTTACTCTCTAACTATGGCTACACCTTC. Its translation: CASSLLSNYGYTF.

The chain uses TRBV5-6 and TRBJ1-2; a possible D gene is TRBD1 (5 bases). There are 12 residues in the CDR3. Germline CDR1 is SGHDT and CDR2 is YYEEEE. The V end was cut by 7 bases, the J end by 3 bases, with 10 bases between. This chain's CDR3 is CASSRQHYGYTF. The CDR3 region has the DNA TGTGCCAGCTCGAGACAGCACTATGGCTACACCTTC.

The gene calls are TRBV5-1 and TRBJ2-2, with D possibly matching TRBD2 (5 bases). The germline V and J ends were trimmed by 5 bases and 4 bases, with 15 bases remaining between them. CDR3 length equals 15 residues. Germline CDR1 and CDR2: SGHRS and YFSETQ. The CDR3 loop reads CASRTGAGGTGELFF. The CDR3 coding sequence is TGCGCCAGCAGAACGGGCGCGGGCGGCACCGGGGAGCTGTTTTTT.

The rearrangement uses TRBV11-3 and TRBJ2-7; the D call may be TRBD1 or TRBD2 (5 bases each). Per germline, CDR1 SGHNT and CDR2 YENEEA. The CDR3 length is 14 residues. With 1 base removed from V and 6 bases from J, the gap between germline ends came to 13 bases. The CDR3 here is CASSLGPLGGEQYF. CDR3 coding DNA: TGTGCCAGCAGCTTAGGGCCGCTTGGGGGCGAGCAGTACTTC.

The genes are TRBV28 and TRBJ1-4; TRBD1 aligns across 9 bases. This CDR3 has 16 residues. Germline CDR1 MDHEN, CDR2 SYDVKM. Unmatched junction bases numbered 13, after V lost 6 bases and J lost 8 bases. The CDR3 nucleotides read TGTGCCAGCAGATCCACCCCCGGGACAGGGAGGGAAAAACTGTTTTTT. This gives the protein CASRSTPGTGREKLFF.

The rearrangement joins TRBV5-4 to TRBJ2-1; D uncertain. Trimming left V 1 base short and J 7 bases short, with 12 bases between. This CDR3 is 14 amino acids long. Germline CDR1 SGHNT, CDR2 YYREEE (reference sequence). DNA for the CDR3: TGTGCCAGCAGCTTGCTACGTGGAAGTAATGAGCAGTTCTTC. It yields the protein CASSLLRGSNEQFF.

With respect to this clone: Distinct nucleotide sequences in the sample also encode this CDR3. V gene TRBV5-1 combines with J gene TRBJ1-1; no clear D. CDR1 is SGHRS and CDR2 is YFSETQ in the germline V gene. The V and J ends lost 0 bases and 0 bases respectively, with 9 bases between them. CDR3 size: 15 residues. The chain's CDR3 is CASSLGTAMNTEAFF. The CDR3 bases are TGCGCCAGCAGCTTGGGGACGGCCATGAACACTGAAGCTTTCTTT.

The V call is TRBV5-1, the J call TRBJ2-1; 7 nucleotides line up with TRBD1. Germline CDR1 and CDR2: SGHRS and YFSETQ. J was trimmed by 4 bases and V by 3 bases; bases with no gene match: 4. The CDR3 is 14 residues long. The CDR3 DNA is TGCGCCAGCAGCTCAGGACAGGTGTACAATGAGCAGTTCTTC. Its protein product is CASSSGQVYNEQFF.

The chain carries TRBV28 and TRBJ1-4, with D possibly being TRBD1 (5 bases). V shed 1 base and J shed 7 bases, with 16 bases lying between them. Germline V gives CDR1 MDHEN, CDR2 SYDVKM. This CDR3 has 16 residues. CDR3 region: CASSLSLGPPFEKLFF. In DNA, the CDR3 is TGTGCCAGCAGTTTATCTCTGGGGCCACCGTTTGAAAAACTGTTTTTT.

The CDR3 here is CASSPIPQGGTEAFF. Here the CDR3 DNA reads TGTGCCAGCAGTCCGATTCCACAGGGGGGGACTGAAGCTTTCTTT. This sequence joins TRBV27 and TRBJ1-1; 8 bases line up with TRBD1. After removal of 5 bases from V and 5 bases from J, the junction contained 10 bases not matched to a gene. The V gene's germline CDR1 is MNHEY and CDR2 SMNVEV (reference sequence). The CDR3 spans 15 residues.

The V gene is TRBV28, the J gene TRBJ2-3; D uncertain. The CDR3 is 12 residues long. Germline-derived CDR1 and CDR2 are MDHEN and SYDVKM. Trimming removed 2 bases at V and 6 bases at J, with 6 bases between. CDR3 sequence (DNA): TGTGCCAGCAGTTTAGGCAGGGATACGCAGTATTTT. Translated, it gives CASSLGRDTQYF.

This chain joins TRBV9 and TRBJ1-3; D gene unclear. V lost 0 bases, J lost 4 bases, and 8 bases lay in between. The germline gives CDR1 SGDLS, CDR2 YYNGEE. The CDR3 extends over 14 amino acids. CDR3 nucleotides: TGTGCCAGCAGCGTAGAAGTAGGAGGAAACACCATATATTTT. The encoded protein is CASSVEVGGNTIYF.

To note about this clone: Other DNA sequences from this sample encode an identical CDR3 as well. The rearrangement links TRBV7-2 to TRBJ2-2; no clear D gene. Trimming pared 2 bases from V and 0 bases from J, leaving 7 bases between. The CDR3 length is 15 residues. The germline CDR1 and CDR2 sequences are SGHTA and FQGNSA. CDR3 loop: CASSLSGANTGELFF. As DNA, the CDR3 is TGTGCCAGCAGCTTATCCGGAGCGAACACCGGGGAGCTGTTTTTT.

This CDR3 is CAISEYRMGVGWNEQFF. The CDR3 nucleotides read TGTGCCATCAGTGAGTACCGGATGGGGGTAGGTTGGAATGAGCAGTTCTTC. This chain links TRBV10-3 with TRBJ2-1; D possibly matches TRBD1 or TRBD2 (5 bases each). V dropped 1 base and J dropped 7 bases, with 20 bases sitting between them. Germline V gene lookup returns CDR1 ENHRY and CDR2 SYGVKD. The CDR3 runs to 17 residues.

The rearrangement uses TRBV11-2 and TRBJ1-1; TRBD1 aligns across 7 bases. There are 15 residues in the CDR3. With 4 bases clipped from V and 1 base from J, the junction kept 6 bases outside the gene matches. Germline CDR1 reads SGHAT; CDR2 reads FQNNGV. The CDR3: CASSSTGASNTEAFF. The CDR3 nucleotides read TGTGCCAGCAGCTCCACAGGGGCCTCGAACACTGAAGCTTTCTTT.

This rearrangement joins TRBV6-1 to TRBJ1-2; D not certain. The CDR3 is made up of 11 amino acids. CDR1 MNHNS and CDR2 SASEGT come from the germline V gene. Between the trimmed V and J ends, which lost 1 base and 11 bases, there was a span of 8 bases. The CDR3 region is CASSEDRRYTF. The CDR3 DNA reads as TGTGCCAGCAGTGAAGACCGGAGGTACACCTTC.

The V call is TRBV11-1, the J call TRBJ2-7; no clear D gene. The germline V gene has CDR1 SGHAT and CDR2 FQDESV (reference sequence). The CDR3 sequence is 15 residues long. The V end was cut by 0 bases, the J end by 2 bases, with 11 bases between. The CDR3 is CASSLASGSPYEQYF. The DNA of the CDR3 is TGTGCCAGCAGCTTAGCTTCAGGAAGTCCCTACGAGCAGTACTTC.

This chain connects TRBV7-9 to TRBJ1-1; D remains ambiguous. V was shortened by 2 bases and J by 11 bases, with 9 bases between the two germline ends. CDR1 is SEHNR, CDR2 FQNEAQ, per germline (reference sequence). This CDR3 is 11 amino acids long. This CDR3 reads CASSLQPVAFF. The CDR3 DNA follows: TGTGCCAGCAGCTTACAGCCTGTGGCTTTCTTT.

The chain has TRBV19 and TRBJ2-7; D is unclear. The germline V gene encodes CDR1 LNHDA and CDR2 SQIVND (reference sequence). V was cut by 5 bases and J by 3 bases, with 8 bases left in between. The CDR3 loop spans 12 amino acids. The DNA of the CDR3 is TGTGCCAGTAGTGACGTACGCTACGAGCAGTACTTC. Translated: CASSDVRYEQYF.

The gene calls are TRBV7-2 and TRBJ2-7; 8 nucleotides agree with TRBD1. J was trimmed by 4 bases and V by 5 bases; bases with no gene match: 10. CDR1 and CDR2 from the germline V gene are SGHTA and FQGNSA. This CDR3 region has 15 residues. The CDR3 coding sequence is TGTGCCAGCAGCCCACGTGCGCAGGGGGCTTACGAGCAGTACTTC. Amino acid sequence: CASSPRAQGAYEQYF.

This chain joins TRBV5-1 and TRBJ2-1; the D is unclear. This CDR3 spans 18 amino acids. Trimming cost V 1 base and J 8 bases, with 25 bases left between them. Germline loops: CDR1 SGHRS, CDR2 YFSETQ. The chain's CDR3 is CASSLLLRQRQRRDEQFF. CDR3 nucleotides: TGCGCCAGCAGCTTGCTCCTCCGGCAGCGCCAAAGACGGGATGAGCAGTTCTTC.

This clone was found once. V usage is TRBV5-1 and J usage is TRBJ2-5; D is undetermined. The CDR3 runs to 13 residues. In germline, CDR1 is SGHRS, CDR2 YFSETQ. Trimming removed 0 bases from V and 5 bases from J, with 8 bases in between. CDR3 DNA: TGCGCCAGCAGCTTGGGTAGTACGGAGACCCAGTACTTC. Translated, it gives CASSLGSTETQYF.

This rearrangement joins TRBV5-1 to TRBJ2-1; a possible D gene is TRBD2 (6 bases). V lost 1 base to trimming and J lost 6 bases, with 14 bases between them. The CDR3 loop spans 15 amino acids. CDR1 and CDR2 from the germline V gene are SGHRS and YFSETQ. CDR3 coding DNA: TGCGCCAGCAGCTTGACAGGCGGTAGCGGCAATGAGCAGTTCTTC. As protein: CASSLTGGSGNEQFF.

The CDR3 DNA follows: TGTGCCAGCAGCTTAGGGGACTTATCCTACGAGCAGTACTTC. Amino acid sequence: CASSLGDLSYEQYF. This chain links TRBV7-8 with TRBJ2-7, with a possible D match to TRBD2 (6 bases). The CDR3 consists of 14 residues. Germline lookup yields CDR1 SGHVS and CDR2 FQNEAQ. The V and J ends lost 1 base and 1 base respectively, with 8 bases between them. Filled out from reference TRBV7-8 and TRBJ2-7, the complete variable domain reads GAGVSQSPRYKVAKRGQDVALRCDPISGHVSLFWYQQALGQGPEFLTYFQNEAQLDKSGLPSDRFFAERPEGSVSTLKIQRTQQEDSAVYLCASSLGDLSYEQYFGPGTRLTVT.

This sequence joins TRBV30 and TRBJ2-5, with no clear D. Near its end, the DNA agrees better with TRBJ2-7, so the J call may be wrong. The CDR3 has 14 amino acids. CDR1 is GTSNPN, CDR2 SVGIG, per germline (reference sequence). CDR3 sequence reads: CAWSVGIILYEQYF. As DNA, the CDR3 is TGTGCCTGGAGTGTGGGCATCATACTCTACGAGCAGTACTTC.

CDR3 in amino acids: CASSLVTSLQETQYF. The DNA for the CDR3 is TGCGCCAGCAGCTTGGTAACTAGCCTACAAGAGACCCAGTACTTC. The chain links TRBV5-1 to TRBJ2-5; maybe TRBD2 (6 bases). The V end lost 0 bases, the J end lost 2 bases, and 11 bases lay between the germline ends. The CDR3 runs 15 residues. Germline V gene lookup returns CDR1 SGHRS and CDR2 YFSETQ. Full variable domain (remainder filled in from reference TRBV5-1 and TRBJ2-5): KAGVTQTPRYLIKTRGQQVTLSCSPISGHRSVSWYQQTPGQGLQFLFEYFSETQRNKGNFPGRFSGRQFSNSRSEMNVSTLELGDSALYLCASSLVTSLQETQYFGPGTRLLVL.

This chain joins TRBV29-1 and TRBJ1-2; 10 bases fit TRBD1. This CDR3 is 12 amino acids long. The trim removed 7 bases at V and 5 bases at J, leaving 4 bases unmatched. Germline CDR1 is SQVTM and CDR2 is ANQGSEA. The CDR3 DNA follows: TGCAGCGGGGGACAGGGGTCTTATGGCTACACCTTC. Encoded protein: CSGGQGSYGYTF.

This clone showed up just once. CDR3 sequence: CASSHPGQGYGYTF. CDR3 DNA sequence: TGTGCCAGCAGCCACCCGGGACAAGGATATGGCTACACCTTC. The rearrangement uses TRBV7-2 and TRBJ1-2; possibly TRBD1 for D (6 bases). The V gene's germline CDR1 is SGHTA and CDR2 FQGNSA. The CDR3 runs 14 residues. V lost 5 bases to trimming and J lost 5 bases, with 15 bases between them.

Note on this clone: The same CDR3 also results from other DNA sequences found in this sample. The CDR3 is CASSTGTEETQYF. CDR3 nucleotides: TGCGCCAGCAGCACCGGGACAGAAGAGACCCAGTACTTC. The genes are TRBV5-1 and TRBJ2-5; 7 nucleotides align to TRBD1. V gave up 4 bases and J gave up 3 bases; unmatched junction bases: 3. Germline V lookup: CDR1 SGHRS, CDR2 YFSETQ. This CDR3 is built from 13 residues.

The genes are TRBV2 and TRBJ2-3, with a tentative D call TRBD2 (6 bases). CDR1 and CDR2 (germline): SNHLY, FYNNEI. The CDR3 sequence is 15 residues long. Trimming left V 3 bases short and J 2 bases short, with 12 bases between. The CDR3 nucleotides are TGTGCCAGCAGTGAGGAAGGGACTCTCACAGATACGCAGTATTTT. Translation gives CASSEEGTLTDTQYF.